The 2 T cell receptor beta chains below were found in one sample sequenced in a study of beta chain features in type 1 diabetes. Study results and limitations: Shortening that was moderate but significant affected the TCRB CDR3s of Type 1 diabetes patients in all four CD4+ subsets.

Investigators reverse transcribed all isolated RNA, so they sequenced expressed TCRB transcripts. The repertoire was sequenced with immunoSEQ multiplex PCR; TCRdb's copy has only in-frame clones and lacks some. Among some 270,000 clones listed, under 13% were seen once. These TCRs are of unknown antigen specificity. Sequencing used naive CD4+ T cells from blood. The receptors stem from a man aged 30 to 45 with type 1 diabetes.

The chain is built from TRBV15 and TRBJ1-2, with TRBD1 as a possible D gene (6 bases). Germline V lookup: CDR1 LNHNV, CDR2 YYDKDF (reference sequence). Trimming took 3 bases from V and 5 from J, leaving 16 bases between them. The CDR3 runs 15 residues. CDR3 nucleotides: TGTGCCACCAGCAGTAGGGGGTTTGGGGAATATGGCTACACCTTC. It encodes CATSSRGFGEYGYTF.

The chain's CDR3 is CASSLNRDYGYTF. The CDR3, as DNA: TGTGCCAGCAGTTTGAATCGAGACTATGGCTACACCTTC. V gene TRBV7-9 combines with J gene TRBJ1-2; D is unresolved. Germline loops: CDR1 SEHNR, CDR2 FQNEAQ (reference sequence). The CDR3 spans 13 residues. V lost 6 bases to trimming and J lost 3 bases, with 11 bases between them.